This TCR beta chain derives from a study of CD8+CD57+ T cells in acquired aplastic anemia. Study-level information: Mean yield of DNA from sorted CD4+ and CD8+ cells was about 3.2 ug. Study results and limitations: Overlap between patients and controls comprised almost 30 CD8+ CDR3 sequences. Significant differences in CD8+ Simpson's diversity were not observed between patients and controls.

Remarks on this clonotype: The antigen is undetermined.

Previously, flow cytometry had revealed CD8+CD57+ cell expansion in the patients chosen for sequencing. By the time of blood sampling, patients had still received no therapy. Genomic DNA templated the TCR beta VDJ and CDR3 profiling. TCRdb redid the calling of the reads with MiXCR, one entry per CDR3 protein. The sample has under 200,000 distinct CDR3 sequences; just under 50% are singletons. CDR3 size: 15 residues. In germline, CDR1 is MNHEY, CDR2 SMNVEV (reference sequence). The ends were cut back, 3 bases at V and 2 bases at J, with 14 bases in the middle. The gene calls are TRBV27 and TRBJ2-7; either TRBD1 or TRBD2 may supply D (5 bases each). The sequence derives from a human donor with aplastic anemia. Sequencing was carried out using sorted CD4+, CD8+, or CD8+CD57+ T cells (not recorded which) from PBMCs. DNA of the CDR3: TGTGCCAGCAGTTTCGCCGGGACGGGGACCTACGAGCAGTACTTC. Translating it yields CASSFAGTGTYEQYF.